Presented here are 28 T cell receptor beta chains from one specimen sequenced in a study of neurological immune-mediated disorders (dated by TCRdb to about 2019). The method was 5' RACE. Sequencing took place on an Illumina HiSeq 2500. TCRdb cleaned the public reads at Q25 with fastp, built clones with MiXCR and kept in-frame beta chains. Identical CDR3 protein sequences are pooled into one entry, listed with their most common genes and DNA. Present in this sample are around 30,000 distinct CDR3 sequences, around 4% of which were seen just once. The ten largest clones represent around 27% of the sample. Material: CD4+ T cells from blood. These receptors were taken from a woman in her 40s in good health.

The table lists this clonotype with many counts. The genes are TRBV28 and TRBJ2-2; D is unresolved. CDR3 length: 15 amino acids. Trimming took off 6 bases at V and 1 base at J, with 12 bases between the two ends. From germline, CDR1 is MDHEN and CDR2 SYDVKM. Written as DNA, the CDR3 is TGTGCCAGCAGCCGCGCGGAGCGGAACACCGGGGAGCTGTTTTTT. Its translation is CASSRAERNTGELFF.

This clonotype has a count of ten or more. The CDR3 DNA reads as TGTGCGTCTTTCGGCGGATCATCCTACGAGCAGTACTTC. Translating it yields CASFGGSSYEQYF. V is TRBV28 and J is TRBJ2-7, with D unclear. Germline CDR1 and CDR2: MDHEN and SYDVKM. There are 13 residues in the CDR3.

This clonotype has a count of ten or more. The genes are TRBV6-2 or TRBV6-3 and TRBJ2-2, with 9 positions matching TRBD1. The CDR3 length is 15 residues. In germline, CDR1 is MNHEY, CDR2 SVGEGT. V lost 5 bases and J lost 5; bases outside the gene matches: 6. The CDR3 nucleotides are TGTGCCAGCAGTCCCACGACAGGGGGGACCGGGGAGCTGTTTTTT. It is translated as CASSPTTGGTGELFF.

Ten or more counts support this clonotype. V gene TRBV5-1 combines with J gene TRBJ1-4; perhaps TRBD1 as D (5 bases). From germline, CDR1 is SGHRS and CDR2 YFSETQ. Trimming left V 2 bases short and J 7 bases short, with 12 bases between. This CDR3 has 14 residues. CDR3: CASSFSGRAEKLFF. DNA of the CDR3: TGCGCCAGCAGCTTCTCGGGCAGGGCTGAAAAACTGTTTTTT.

This clonotype was observed many times. The V and J genes are TRBV5-1 and TRBJ2-7; D is possibly TRBD1 (6 bases). Germline-derived CDR1 and CDR2 are SGHRS and YFSETQ. V was trimmed by 4 bases and J by 2 bases, leaving 10 bases between them. The CDR3 is made up of 13 amino acids. CDR3 loop: CASSRDIAYEQYF. The DNA for the CDR3 is TGCGCCAGCAGCCGGGACATAGCCTACGAGCAGTACTTC.

This clonotype was detected ten times or more. The V and J genes are TRBV18 and TRBJ2-1; 9 bases align to TRBD1. J gave up 8 bases and V 0 bases, and 5 bases lay outside the gene matches. This CDR3 is built from 15 residues. CDR1 and CDR2 from the germline V gene are KGHSH and LQKENI. This chain's CDR3 is CASSPPGQGLDEQFF. The CDR3 DNA follows: TGTGCCAGCTCACCACCGGGACAGGGTTTGGATGAGCAGTTCTTC.

This clonotype has at least ten counts. The chain employs TRBV20-1 and TRBJ1-5; D uncertain. Deletions cut 3 bases from V and 6 bases from J, with 12 bases between. CDR1 is DFQATT and CDR2 is SNEGSKA in the germline V gene (reference sequence). This CDR3 is built from 13 residues. CDR3 nucleotide sequence: TGCAGTGCTAGTCCGGGGTCCGGTCAGCCCCAGCATTTT. It specifies CSASPGSGQPQHF.

This clonotype was picked up many times. The V call is TRBV5-8, the J call TRBJ1-4; D may be TRBD1 (5 bases). This CDR3 has 14 amino acids. The germline gives CDR1 SGHTS, CDR2 YDEGEE. Deletions cut 2 bases from V and 7 bases from J, with 12 bases between. Written as DNA, the CDR3 is TGTGCCAGCAGCTTCGGGCAGGGTGGTGAAAAACTGTTTTTT. As protein: CASSFGQGGEKLFF.

This clonotype came up many times. This CDR3 is CASSEGEPLHF. The CDR3 DNA follows: TGTGCCAGCAGTGAAGGGGAGCCCCTCCACTTT. The chain combines TRBV6-1 with TRBJ1-6, with D uncertain. Germline CDR1 reads MNHNS; CDR2 reads SASEGT. Trimming took 1 base from V and 13 from J, leaving 5 bases between them. The CDR3 extends over 11 amino acids.

This clonotype was observed many times. The rearrangement joins TRBV3-1 to TRBJ2-3; the match to TRBD1 covers 10 bases. The CDR3 is made up of 16 amino acids. J gave up 2 bases and V 1 base, and 3 bases lay outside the gene matches. CDR1 and CDR2 (germline): LGHDT, YNNKEL (reference sequence). The CDR3 protein is CASSQGDRGYTDTQYF. CDR3 in DNA: TGTGCCAGCAGCCAAGGGGACAGGGGCTACACAGATACGCAGTATTTT.

This clonotype was detected ten times or more. The chain recombines TRBV6-6 with TRBJ1-5, with 7 positions matching TRBD1. Germline trimming cut 2 bases from V and 6 bases from J; bases unmatched to any gene: 13. Germline CDR1 is MNHNY and CDR2 is SVGAGI (reference sequence). This CDR3 is built from 17 residues. CDR3 DNA: TGTGCCAGCAGTTACCGTCCCGGACAGGCCCATGGTCAGCCCCAGCATTTT. Translation: CASSYRPGQAHGQPQHF.

This clonotype has ten or more counts. The V call is TRBV18, the J call TRBJ2-5, with 8 bases aligning to TRBD2. There are 14 residues in the CDR3. The J segment lost 4 bases and the V segment lost 3 bases, leaving 4 bases of the junction unmatched. CDR1 and CDR2 from the germline V gene are KGHSH and LQKENI. The CDR3 coding sequence is TGTGCCAGCTCACCTGGACTAGCCCCAGAGACCCAGTACTTC. It is translated as CASSPGLAPETQYF.

This clonotype has a count of ten or more. The rearrangement links TRBV10-3 to TRBJ2-7; TRBD2 might be the D (5 bases). This CDR3 contains 14 residues. CDR1 is ENHRY and CDR2 is SYGVKD in the germline V gene. V lost 9 bases, J lost 9 bases, and 24 bases lay in between. Here the CDR3 DNA reads TGTGCCATTCGAGGCGGTGGCACCCAAAGCGGGCAGTACTTC. This translates into CAIRGGGTQSGQYF.

At least ten counts were recorded for this clonotype. J is TRBJ1-1 and V is TRBV3-1; D call uncertain. Between the trimmed V and J ends, which lost 0 bases and 2 bases, there was a span of 7 bases. Germline lookup yields CDR1 LGHDT and CDR2 YNNKEL (reference sequence). The CDR3 sequence is 14 residues long. CDR3 in DNA: TGTGCCAGCAGCCAAGAGCCAGGAAACACTGAAGCTTTCTTT. Encoded protein: CASSQEPGNTEAFF.

Many counts were recorded for this clonotype. The chain employs TRBV18 and TRBJ2-5; D call uncertain. Germline V CDR1 and CDR2: KGHSH, LQKENI. The V and J ends lost 4 bases and 5 bases respectively, with 11 bases between them. The CDR3 contains 13 residues. The CDR3 protein is CASSRQSPETQYF. CDR3 nucleotide sequence: TGTGCCAGCTCACGTCAGAGTCCCGAGACCCAGTACTTC.

In this sample, this clonotype turned up many times. The chain couples TRBV5-1 to TRBJ1-1; TRBD1 aligns across 8 bases. Germline CDR1 SGHRS, CDR2 YFSETQ. The CDR3 has 15 amino acids. The V gene end was trimmed by 4 bases and the J gene end by 4 bases; junction bases not matched to a gene: 9. The CDR3 reads CASSVGTGRGTEAFF. CDR3 DNA sequence: TGCGCCAGCAGCGTGGGGACAGGACGGGGCACTGAAGCTTTCTTT.

This clonotype has at least ten counts. The chain carries TRBV18 and TRBJ2-3; D is ambiguous. The V end lost 6 bases, the J end lost 3 bases, and 13 bases lay between the germline ends. CDR1 and CDR2 from the germline V gene are KGHSH and LQKENI. This CDR3 comprises 14 residues. CDR3 region: CASSPKDRTDTQYF. The CDR3 DNA is TGTGCCAGCTCCCCAAAGGACCGGACAGATACGCAGTATTTT.

This clonotype was detected ten times or more. The chain joins TRBV5-1 to TRBJ2-5, with a possible D match to TRBD1 (6 bases). CDR1 SGHRS and CDR2 YFSETQ come from the germline V gene. The CDR3 spans 16 residues. Trimming cost V 1 base and J 4 bases, with 17 bases left between them. In DNA form, the CDR3 reads TGCGCCAGCAGCTTGAATGGCAGGGGTCATGCAGAGACCCAGTACTTC. This sequence encodes CASSLNGRGHAETQYF.

This clonotype has ten or more counts. J is TRBJ1-4 and V is TRBV20-1; TRBD1 matches 7 bases. This CDR3 has 15 amino acids. Unmatched junction bases numbered 9, after V lost 1 base and J lost 7 bases. The germline V gene encodes CDR1 DFQATT and CDR2 SNEGSKA (reference sequence). The CDR3, as DNA: TGCAGTGCTAGAGCTTGGGGACAGACCCTTGAAAAACTGTTTTTT. This translates into CSARAWGQTLEKLFF.

This clonotype was observed many times. V is TRBV5-5 and J is TRBJ1-3; D call uncertain. The CDR3 contains 12 residues. V was clipped by 4 bases and J by 4 bases, with 6 bases between them. CDR1 and CDR2 (germline): SGHKS, YYEKEE (reference sequence). CDR3 region: CASSTRGNTIYF. The DNA of the CDR3 is TGTGCCAGCAGCACCAGGGGAAACACCATATATTTT.

This clonotype was recorded at least ten times. V gene TRBV20-1 combines with J gene TRBJ1-5, with a weak D call TRBD1 (5 bases). CDR1 is DFQATT, CDR2 SNEGSKA, per germline (reference sequence). The CDR3 runs to 14 residues. With 3 bases removed from V and 2 bases from J, the gap between germline ends came to 11 bases. The CDR3, as DNA: TGCAGTGCTAGCGGGGGAAGGGGCAATCAGCCCCAGCATTTT. It is translated as CSASGGRGNQPQHF.

A few counts support this clonotype. This chain joins TRBV27 and TRBJ2-2; 10 bases fit TRBD1. The CDR3 loop spans 19 amino acids. Germline CDR1 and CDR2: MNHEY and SMNVEV (reference sequence). After removal of 5 bases from V and 4 bases from J, the junction contained 16 bases not matched to a gene. The CDR3 coding sequence is TGTGCCAGCAGTCGACAGGGGGCTTGGGCTGGTGGGGTCACCGGGGAGCTGTTTTTT. Translation: CASSRQGAWAGGVTGELFF.

The chain recombines TRBV12-3 or TRBV12-4 with TRBJ2-3; D perhaps matches TRBD2 (7 bases). V was clipped by 5 bases and J by 1 base, with 13 bases between them. The CDR3 runs to 15 residues. CDR3 amino acids: CASSPGGGGTDTQYF. DNA of the CDR3: TGTGCCAGCAGTCCAGGCGGGGGCGGCACAGATACGCAGTATTTT.

At least ten counts were recorded for this clonotype. The chain is built from TRBV4-1 and TRBJ2-3; D is unclear. The CDR3 totals 15 residues. The germline V gene has CDR1 MGHRA and CDR2 YSYEKL. V was trimmed by 0 bases and J by 1 base, leaving 8 bases between them. The CDR3 DNA reads as TGCGCCAGCAGCCAAGAGCATATGGGCACAGATACGCAGTATTTT. Encoded protein: CASSQEHMGTDTQYF.

This clonotype was detected many times. The rearrangement uses TRBV20-1 and TRBJ1-2, with 9 bases lining up with TRBD1. CDR1 and CDR2 from the germline V gene are DFQATT and SNEGSKA (reference sequence). Trimming cost V 5 bases and J 2 bases; bases outside gene matches: 6. The CDR3 covers 14 residues. The CDR3 nucleotides are TGCAGTGCTGCACAGGGGGCGCTGAACTATGGCTACACCTTC. It specifies CSAAQGALNYGYTF.

This clonotype has at least ten counts. The gene calls are TRBV29-1 and TRBJ2-7; D tentatively reads TRBD1 or TRBD2 (5 bases each). V dropped 4 bases and J dropped 0 bases, with 19 bases sitting between them. Germline V gene data show CDR1 as SQVTM and CDR2 as ANQGSEA. CDR3 length: 16 amino acids. CDR3 bases: TGCAGCGTTGTCATCGCGGGCAGACAGAGCTCCTACGAGCAGTACTTC. Translating gives CSVVIAGRQSSYEQYF.

This clonotype was seen repeatedly, ten times or more. V and J are TRBV7-8 and TRBJ2-5, with a weak D call TRBD2 (5 bases). Trimming took 1 base from V and 0 from J, leaving 9 bases between them. This CDR3 is 15 amino acids long. CDR1 and CDR2 (germline): SGHVS, FQNEAQ. CDR3 bases: TGTGCCAGCAGCTTAGAGAGCGGCTACCAAGAGACCCAGTACTTC. Its protein is CASSLESGYQETQYF.

This clonotype came up many times. The V gene is TRBV20-1, the J gene TRBJ2-3, with D tentatively TRBD2 (6 bases). Between the trimmed V and J ends, which lost 7 bases and 1 base, there was a span of 18 bases. The CDR3 spans 15 residues. The germline V gene has CDR1 DFQATT and CDR2 SNEGSKA (reference sequence). CDR3 protein: CSVSSRASGTDTQYF. CDR3 DNA: TGCAGTGTCTCGAGCAGGGCTAGCGGCACAGATACGCAGTATTTT.